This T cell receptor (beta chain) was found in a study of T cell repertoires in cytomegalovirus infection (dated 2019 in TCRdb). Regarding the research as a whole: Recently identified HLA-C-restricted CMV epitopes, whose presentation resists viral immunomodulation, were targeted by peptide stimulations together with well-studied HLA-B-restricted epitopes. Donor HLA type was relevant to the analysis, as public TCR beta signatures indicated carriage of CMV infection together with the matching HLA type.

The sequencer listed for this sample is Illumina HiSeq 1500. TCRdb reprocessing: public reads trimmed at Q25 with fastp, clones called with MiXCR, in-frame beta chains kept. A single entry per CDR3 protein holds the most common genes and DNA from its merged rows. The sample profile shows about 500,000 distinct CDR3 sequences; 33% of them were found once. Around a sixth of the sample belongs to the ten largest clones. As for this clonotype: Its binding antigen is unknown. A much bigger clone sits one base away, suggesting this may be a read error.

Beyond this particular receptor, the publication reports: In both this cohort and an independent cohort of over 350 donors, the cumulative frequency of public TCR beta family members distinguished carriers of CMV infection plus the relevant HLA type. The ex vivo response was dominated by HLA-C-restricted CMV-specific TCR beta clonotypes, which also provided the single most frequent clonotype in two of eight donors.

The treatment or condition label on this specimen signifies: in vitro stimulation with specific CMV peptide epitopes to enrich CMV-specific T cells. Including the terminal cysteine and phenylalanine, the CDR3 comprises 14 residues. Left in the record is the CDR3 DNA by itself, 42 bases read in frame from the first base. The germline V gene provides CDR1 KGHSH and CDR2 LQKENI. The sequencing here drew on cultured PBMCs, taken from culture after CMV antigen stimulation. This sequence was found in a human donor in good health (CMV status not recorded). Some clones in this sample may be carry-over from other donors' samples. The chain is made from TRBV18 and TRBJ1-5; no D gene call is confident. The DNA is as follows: TGTGCCAGCTCACCAGTGATGGGCAATCAGCCCCAGCAATTT. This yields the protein CASSPVMGNQPQQF.